These 26 T cell receptor beta chains came from one sample sequenced in a study of long-term antiretroviral therapy in people with HIV. Samples were assayed with immunoSEQ v3.0 at survey level. The protocol was immunoSEQ multiplex PCR, while the TCRdb copy is restricted to in-frame clones and leaves out a portion. The sample holds around 29,000 clones, more than 80% seen once. Here the sequenced sample was unsorted PBMCs, taken 0.3 years after starting antiretroviral therapy. Receptors were obtained from a man between 40 and 49 years old with HIV.

The chain joins TRBV7-9 to TRBJ1-1; no clear D gene. This CDR3 contains 12 residues. The V end lost 1 base, the J end lost 9 bases, and 9 bases lay between the germline ends. Germline V gene data show CDR1 as SEHNR and CDR2 as FQNEAQ (reference sequence). The CDR3, as DNA: TGTGCCAGCAGCTTAGGCCCCTATCAAGCTTTCTTT. Amino acids: CASSLGPYQAFF.

The V gene is TRBV7-2, the J gene TRBJ1-2; TRBD1 might be the D (5 bases). CDR3 length: 15 residues. Germline V gene lookup returns CDR1 SGHTA and CDR2 FQGNSA. Trimming took 1 base from V and 2 from J, leaving 11 bases between them. The CDR3 sequence is CASSLGGRGNYGYTF. CDR3 in DNA: TGTGCCAGCAGCTTAGGGGGACGGGGAAACTATGGCTACACCTTC. The full variable domain, its missing parts supplied by reference TRBV7-2 and TRBJ1-2, is GAGVSQSPSNKVTEKGKDVELRCDPISGHTALYWYRQSLGQGLEFLIYFQGNSAPDKSGLPSDRFSAERTGGSVSTLTIQRTQQEDSAVYLCASSLGGRGNYGYTFGSGTRLTVV.

The V and J genes are TRBV27 and TRBJ2-3; no firm D call. Trimming shortened V by 2 bases and J by 4 bases, and 10 bases separated the two germline ends. Germline V lookup: CDR1 MNHEY, CDR2 SMNVEV (reference sequence). This CDR3 comprises 14 residues. This CDR3 reads CASSLGLGADTQYF. DNA for the CDR3: TGTGCCAGCAGTTTAGGGCTAGGCGCAGATACGCAGTATTTT.

The CDR3 loop reads CASSQEPAGWGNTEAFF. The DNA for the CDR3 is TGCGCCAGCAGCCAAGAGCCCGCGGGGTGGGGGAACACTGAAGCTTTCTTT. This chain links TRBV4-1 with TRBJ1-1, with D hard to call. Germline V gives CDR1 MGHRA, CDR2 YSYEKL. The CDR3 loop spans 17 amino acids. The V end was cut by 0 bases, the J end by 1 base, with 15 bases between.

This chain connects TRBV28 to TRBJ2-1; TRBD2 is a possible D gene (6 bases). V was pared by 6 bases and J by 8 bases, with 20 bases between. This CDR3 spans 15 amino acids. CDR1 and CDR2 from the germline V gene are MDHEN and SYDVKM. CDR3 bases: TGTGCCAGCAGCCCGCACCGCCCGGGAGTGGATGAGCAGTTCTTC. As protein: CASSPHRPGVDEQFF.

The rearrangement links TRBV15 to TRBJ1-2; D call uncertain. Germline V gene data show CDR1 as LNHNV and CDR2 as YYDKDF (reference sequence). With 3 bases removed from V and 1 base from J, the gap between germline ends came to 15 bases. The CDR3 totals 16 residues. The CDR3 DNA follows: TGTGCCACCAGCAGGGCCCCAGAAGGGATTAACTATGGCTACACCTTC. Translation: CATSRAPEGINYGYTF.

The chain couples TRBV11-3 to TRBJ2-2; D is unclear. Trimming took off 4 bases at V and 4 bases at J, with 4 bases between the two ends. Germline values: CDR1 SGHNT, CDR2 YENEEA. The CDR3 spans 12 residues. CDR3 sequence: CASSSSTGELFF. DNA of the CDR3: TGTGCCAGCAGCTCGAGCACCGGGGAGCTGTTTTTT.

The CDR3 DNA is TGTGCTAGTGACCCTCCTAGCGGGAGTTTTTTCTACGAGCAGTACTTC. This codes for CASDPPSGSFFYEQYF. The rearrangement links TRBV12-5 to TRBJ2-7, with TRBD2 matching over 10 bases. The J segment lost 3 bases and the V segment lost 7 bases, leaving 12 bases of the junction unmatched. The CDR3 loop spans 16 amino acids. Germline V gene data show CDR1 as LGHNT and CDR2 as FRNRAP. The complete variable domain, with remaining parts taken from reference TRBV12-5 and TRBJ2-7, reads DARVTQTPRHKVTEMGQEVTMRCQPILGHNTVFWYRQTMMQGLELLAYFRNRAPLDDSGMPKDRFSAEMPDATLATLKIQPSEPRDSAVYFCASDPPSGSFFYEQYFGPGTRLTVT.

The chain carries TRBV5-4 and TRBJ2-7; no definite D call. Per germline, CDR1 SGHNT and CDR2 YYREEE (reference sequence). Trimming left V 2 bases short and J 7 bases short, with 7 bases between. CDR3 length equals 11 residues. The CDR3 is CASSFGLEQYF. CDR3 bases: TGTGCCAGCAGCTTTGGATTAGAGCAGTACTTC.

The V and J genes are TRBV15 and TRBJ2-7; the match to TRBD2 covers 7 bases. The CDR3 is 14 amino acids. With 1 base clipped from V and 3 bases from J, the junction kept 3 bases outside the gene matches. Germline loops: CDR1 LNHNV, CDR2 YYDKDF (reference sequence). CDR3 amino acids: CATSRVGGIYEQYF. The CDR3, as DNA: TGTGCCACCAGCAGAGTGGGGGGGATCTACGAGCAGTACTTC.

This clone appeared once. This chain links TRBV19 with TRBJ1-5, with D unresolved. CDR3 length: 15 residues. V was shortened by 1 base and J by 7 bases, with 14 bases between the two germline ends. The germline gives CDR1 LNHDA, CDR2 SQIVND (reference sequence). This CDR3 reads CASSIGIGMRQPQHF. CDR3 DNA: TGTGCCAGTAGTATAGGGATTGGGATGCGACAGCCCCAGCATTTT.

The J gene is TRBJ1-1, the V gene TRBV27; D unclear. The CDR3 extends over 14 amino acids. V lost 1 base and J 1 base, leaving 7 bases between the germline ends. Per germline, CDR1 MNHEY and CDR2 SMNVEV (reference sequence). CDR3 nucleotide sequence: TGTGCCAGCAGTTTATTCGAATCGAACACTGAAGCTTTCTTT. It encodes CASSLFESNTEAFF.

The rearrangement links TRBV19 to TRBJ2-3; TRBD2 matches 12 bases. The length of the CDR3 is 16 residues. Trimming removed 6 bases from V and 5 bases from J; junction bases left unmatched: 9. The V gene's germline CDR1 is LNHDA and CDR2 SQIVND (reference sequence). In DNA, the CDR3 is TGTGCCAGTAGCAAATCGACTAGCGGGAGTCGAGATACGCAGTATTTT. As protein: CASSKSTSGSRDTQYF.

This chain connects TRBV29-1 to TRBJ2-3; D not resolved. This CDR3 has 14 amino acids. V lost 7 bases and J 1 base, leaving 15 bases between the germline ends. In germline, CDR1 is SQVTM, CDR2 ANQGSEA. The CDR3 coding sequence is TGCAGCGCCAGTTCCCTCCGTGGCACAGATACGCAGTATTTT. Encoded protein: CSASSLRGTDTQYF.

The CDR3 protein is CASSFETSGGADTQYF. The CDR3 nucleotides read TGTGCCAGCAGTTTCGAAACTAGCGGGGGGGCCGATACGCAGTATTTT. V and J are TRBV27 and TRBJ2-3; 13 nucleotides agree with TRBD2. The CDR3 covers 16 residues. Per germline, CDR1 MNHEY and CDR2 SMNVEV (reference sequence). Trimming took 3 bases from V and 6 from J; bases not matched to a gene: 6.

The V and J genes are TRBV27 and TRBJ2-1, with 11 positions matching TRBD2. The length of the CDR3 is 16 residues. Losses at the gene ends were 0 bases for V and 4 bases for J; bases not matched to a gene: 2. Per the germline V gene, CDR1 is MNHEY and CDR2 is SMNVEV (reference sequence). The CDR3 DNA is TGTGCCAGCAGTTTATCCTTAGCGGGAGGGTACAATGAGCAGTTCTTC. This sequence encodes CASSLSLAGGYNEQFF.

This chain joins TRBV2 and TRBJ1-2; perhaps TRBD1 as D (6 bases). Germline values: CDR1 SNHLY, CDR2 FYNNEI. The CDR3 consists of 13 residues. V dropped 8 bases and J dropped 4 bases, with 14 bases sitting between them. The CDR3 loop is CASRHRDGYGYTF. CDR3 in DNA: TGTGCCAGCCGGCACAGGGACGGCTATGGCTACACCTTC. Filled out from reference TRBV2 and TRBJ1-2, the complete variable domain reads EPEVTQTPSHQVTQMGQEVILRCVPISNHLYFYWYRQILGQKVEFLVSFYNNEISEKSEIFDDQFSVERPDGSNFTLKIRSTKLEDSAMYFCASRHRDGYGYTFGSGTRLTVV.

The J gene is TRBJ2-7, the V gene TRBV21-1; TRBD1, the D gene given by the table, was not confirmed from the DNA. TRBV21-1 is classified as a pseudogene. The CDR3 runs 16 residues. The CDR3 sequence: CASSPESWTPGSEQYF. As DNA, the CDR3 is TGTGCCAGCAGCCCCGAATCCTGGACACCTGGCTCAGAGCAGTACTTC.

The chain combines TRBV5-1 with TRBJ1-1; D unclear. V was trimmed by 2 bases and J by 3 bases, leaving 5 bases between them. The CDR3 has 12 amino acids. Germline lookup yields CDR1 SGHRS and CDR2 YFSETQ. This CDR3 is CASSFGDTEAFF. Here the CDR3 DNA reads TGCGCCAGCAGCTTCGGGGACACTGAAGCTTTCTTT.

The table lists this clone with a count of one. The chain recombines TRBV6-5 with TRBJ1-4, with 8 bases fitting TRBD1. V lost 7 bases to trimming and J lost 7 bases; unmatched junction nucleotides: 8. From germline, CDR1 is MNHEY and CDR2 SVGAGI. The CDR3 is 14 residues long. CDR3: CASKGGTGGEKLFF. In nucleotides, the CDR3 is TGTGCCAGCAAAGGAGGGACAGGAGGTGAAAAACTGTTTTTT.

The chain has TRBV5-1 and TRBJ1-2, with D possibly matching TRBD1 (5 bases). With 6 bases removed from V and 4 bases from J, the gap between germline ends came to 19 bases. Germline lookup yields CDR1 SGHRS and CDR2 YFSETQ. This CDR3 is 15 amino acids long. The CDR3 DNA reads TGCGCCAGCAATCAGGGAGGAACCGTCGGCTATGGCTACACCTTC. As protein: CASNQGGTVGYGYTF.

This sequence joins TRBV7-9 and TRBJ1-2; 9 nucleotides match TRBD1. CDR1 and CDR2 (germline): SEHNR, FQNEAQ (reference sequence). The CDR3 totals 14 residues. The ends lost 1 base at V and 7 bases at J; junction bases unmatched: 4. This CDR3 reads CASSLGDREGGYTF. The CDR3 nucleotides are TGTGCCAGCAGCTTAGGGGACAGGGAAGGTGGCTACACCTTC.

This rearrangement joins TRBV7-2 to TRBJ1-2, with a tentative D call TRBD1 (5 bases). Germline CDR1 SGHTA, CDR2 FQGNSA. Trimming removed 4 bases at V and 7 bases at J, with 16 bases between. The CDR3 is 14 residues long. DNA of the CDR3: TGTGCCAGCAGCTGGGGTAACCCGGGACCTGGCTACACCTTC. Amino acids: CASSWGNPGPGYTF.

The V gene is TRBV4-3, the J gene TRBJ2-3; D gene ambiguous. The CDR3 consists of 13 residues. V was clipped by 2 bases and J by 7 bases, with 10 bases between them. Per germline, CDR1 LGHNA and CDR2 YSLEER. The CDR3 nucleotides are TGCGCCAGCAGCCAATTTGCAAGATATACGCAGTATTTT. It codes for CASSQFARYTQYF.

This chain links TRBV6-5 with TRBJ2-1; 12 bases are shared with TRBD2. CDR1 is MNHEY and CDR2 is SVGAGI in the germline V gene. The CDR3 sequence is 15 residues long. V lost 6 bases to trimming and J lost 8 bases; unmatched junction nucleotides: 8. The CDR3 region is CASSHLAGGLDEQFF. The CDR3 DNA follows: TGTGCCAGCAGCCACCTAGCGGGAGGGCTAGATGAGCAGTTCTTC.

The chain employs TRBV7-2 and TRBJ1-5; D ambiguous. The CDR3 covers 13 residues. Trimming removed 3 bases at V and 9 bases at J, with 12 bases between. Germline V gives CDR1 SGHTA, CDR2 FQGNSA. CDR3 sequence: CASSLEGFRPQHF. The CDR3 DNA is TGTGCCAGCAGCTTGGAGGGCTTTCGGCCCCAGCATTTT.